This paragraph covers one T cell receptor beta chain sequence. The clone's antigen remains unknown. No quality values exist for individual bases; no much larger clone is one base distant. This record comes from a study of response to subunit inactivated influenza vaccine listed by TCRdb under 2018. Broadly, across the study: Deep quantitative T cell receptor repertoire profiling was used in the study to track responses to a trivalent subunit inactivated influenza vaccine.

The protocol used for the library was RT-PCR. Sequencing took place on an Illumina HiSeq 2500. TCRdb reprocessing: public reads trimmed at Q25 with fastp, clones called with MiXCR, in-frame beta chains kept. Rows merge per CDR3 protein into single entries with the most common DNA and genes. Recorded for this sample are 600,000 to 700,000 distinct CDR3 sequences; about 14% of them occurred a single time. 7.5% to 8% of the sample goes to the ten largest clones. General conclusions and limits of the study: It was suggested by the authors that each seasonal influenza vaccination may recruit only a limited number of new T cells.

Specimen: PBMCs from blood, collected 14 to 15 days before vaccination. The receptor was isolated from a man aged 50-60 years who received an inactivated influenza vaccine. Donor details come from another sample of the same person, matched by shared clones.

The CDR3 region reads CASSERWGEQFF. The bases read TGTGCCAGCAGTGAACGTTGGGGCGAGCAGTTCTTC. The V gene is TRBV2 and the J gene is TRBJ2-1; the D gene is perhaps TRBD1, from 5 matching bases. The CDR3 sequence holds 12 residues, the cysteine and phenylalanine included. Kept here is only the CDR3 DNA, which spans 36 bases and is read in frame from base 1. Trimming costs V 2 bases and J 10 bases, and their ends lie 9 bases apart. CDR1 and CDR2 are read off the germline V gene as SNHLY and FYNNEI.